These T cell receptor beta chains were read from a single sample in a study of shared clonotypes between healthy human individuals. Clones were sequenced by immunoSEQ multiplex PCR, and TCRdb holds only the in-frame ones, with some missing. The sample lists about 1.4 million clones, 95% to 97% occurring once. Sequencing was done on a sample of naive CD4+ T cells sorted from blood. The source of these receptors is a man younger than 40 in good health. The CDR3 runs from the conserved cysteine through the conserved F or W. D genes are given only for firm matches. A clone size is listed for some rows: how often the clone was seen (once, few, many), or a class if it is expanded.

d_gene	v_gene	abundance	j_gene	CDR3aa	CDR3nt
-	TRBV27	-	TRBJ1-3	CASSPTRGSLHSGNTIYF	TGTGCCAGCAGTCCAACTCGGGGCAGTCTACACTCTGGAAACACCATATATTTT
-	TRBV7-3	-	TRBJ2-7	CASSLTGTPVGEQYF	TGTGCCAGCAGCTTAACTGGGACCCCCGTGGGTGAGCAGTACTTC
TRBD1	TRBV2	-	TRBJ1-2	CASSAIVGTGGATNYGYTF	TGTGCCAGCAGTGCAATTGTTGGGACAGGGGGCGCGACTAACTATGGCTACACCTTC
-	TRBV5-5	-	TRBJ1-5	CASSLVGASNQPQHF	TGTGCCAGCAGCTTGGTAGGCGCTAGCAATCAGCCCCAGCATTTT
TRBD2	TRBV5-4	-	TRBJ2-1	CASSRGLAGGDYNEQFF	TGTGCCAGCAGCAGAGGACTAGCGGGGGGGGACTACAATGAGCAGTTCTTC
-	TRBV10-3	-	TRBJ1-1	CAITAFLGQNTEAFF	TGTGCCATCACGGCTTTCTTGGGTCAGAACACTGAAGCTTTCTTT
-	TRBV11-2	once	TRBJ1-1	CASREWTEAFF	TGTGCCAGCAGGGAGTGGACTGAAGCTTTCTTT
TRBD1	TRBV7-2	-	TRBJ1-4	CASSYRTGVNEKLFF	TGTGCCAGCAGTTATCGGACAGGGGTTAATGAAAAACTGTTTTTT
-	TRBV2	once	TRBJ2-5	CASSEVTYQETQYF	TGTGCCAGCAGTGAAGTAACTTACCAAGAGACCCAGTACTTC
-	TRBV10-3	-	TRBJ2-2	CAIGTPNTGELFF	TGTGCCATAGGAACGCCGAACACCGGGGAGCTGTTTTTT
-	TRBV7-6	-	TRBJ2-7	CASSFGGRDYEQYF	TGTGCCAGCAGTTTCGGGGGCAGGGACTACGAGCAGTACTTC
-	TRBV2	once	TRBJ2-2	CASSATFYTGELFF	TGTGCCAGCAGTGCTACTTTCTACACCGGGGAGCTGTTTTTT
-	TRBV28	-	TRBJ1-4	CASSFRGLGEKLFF	TGTGCCAGCAGTTTCCGGGGGCTGGGTGAAAAACTGTTTTTT
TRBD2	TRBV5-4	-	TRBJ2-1	CASSHPGTRGRNEQFF	TGTGCCAGCAGCCATCCAGGGACTAGGGGGAGGAATGAGCAGTTCTTC
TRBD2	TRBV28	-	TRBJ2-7	CASSPTAPSGKYF	TGTGCCAGCAGCCCCACGGCCCCTAGCGGGAAGTACTTC
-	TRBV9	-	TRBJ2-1	CASSYSASSNNEQFF	TGTGCCAGCAGCTATTCTGCGTCATCGAACAATGAGCAGTTCTTC
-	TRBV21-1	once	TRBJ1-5	CASILIVTQHF	TGTGCCAGCATCCTAATTGTGACCCAGCATTTT
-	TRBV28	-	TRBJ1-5	CASGGGTRKPQHF	TGTGCCAGCGGTGGGGGGACCCGGAAGCCCCAGCATTTT
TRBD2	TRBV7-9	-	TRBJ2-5	CASNPQGGPETQYF	TGTGCCAGCAACCCCCAGGGAGGGCCAGAGACCCAGTACTTC
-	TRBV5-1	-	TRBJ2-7	CASSLAGRSEQYF	TGCGCCAGCAGCTTGGCGGGGAGGTCCGAGCAGTACTTC
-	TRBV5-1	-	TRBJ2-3	CASSLEMDTQYF	TGCGCCAGCAGCTTGGAAATGGATACGCAGTATTTT
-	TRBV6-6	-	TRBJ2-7	CASKRDFLYEQYF	TGTGCCAGCAAACGGGACTTCCTCTACGAGCAGTACTTC
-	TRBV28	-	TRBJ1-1	CASLRIGTEAFF	TGTGCCAGCCTACGTATAGGCACTGAAGCTTTCTTT
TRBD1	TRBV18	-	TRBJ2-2	CASSPLRQGFSPVELFF	TGTGCCAGCTCACCACTTCGACAGGGATTTTCACCGGTCGAGCTGTTTTTT
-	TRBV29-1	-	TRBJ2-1	CSVEPDRETYNEQFF	TGCAGCGTTGAACCGGACAGAGAAACCTACAATGAGCAGTTCTTC
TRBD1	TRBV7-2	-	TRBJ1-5	CASSLFRGNQPQHF	TGTGCCAGCAGCTTGTTCAGGGGGAATCAGCCCCAGCATTTT
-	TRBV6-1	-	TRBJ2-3	CASSEVQGPYTDTQYF	TGTGCCAGCAGTGAAGTGCAGGGACCCTACACAGATACGCAGTATTTT
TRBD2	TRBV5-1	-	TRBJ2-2	CASSQGLAGTGELFF	TGCGCCAGCAGCCAGGGACTAGCTGGCACCGGGGAGCTGTTTTTT
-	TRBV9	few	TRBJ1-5	CASSVGEGWDANQPQHF	TGTGCCAGCAGCGTAGGTGAGGGGTGGGACGCTAATCAGCCCCAGCATTTT
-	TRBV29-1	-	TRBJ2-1	CSVSRGDEQFF	TGCAGCGTATCGAGGGGGGATGAGCAGTTCTTC
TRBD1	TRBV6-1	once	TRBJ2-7	CAGSDQGAISYEQYF	TGTGCCGGGTCAGACCAGGGGGCGATCTCATACGAGCAGTACTTC
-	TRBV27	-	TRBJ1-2	CASSPYREGGYTF	TGTGCCAGCAGTCCATACAGGGAGGGTGGCTACACCTTC
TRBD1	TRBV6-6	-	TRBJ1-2	CASSSGTGDGYTF	TGTGCCAGCAGTTCCGGGACAGGGGATGGCTACACCTTC
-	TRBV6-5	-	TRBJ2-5	CASSYSMGPETQYF	TGTGCCAGCAGTTACTCGATGGGGCCAGAGACCCAGTACTTC
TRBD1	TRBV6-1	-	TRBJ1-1	CASSGSPGQTLNTEAFF	TGTGCCAGCAGTGGCAGCCCGGGACAGACTTTGAACACTGAAGCTTTCTTT
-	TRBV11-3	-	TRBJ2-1	CASSLGTSRYNEQFF	TGTGCCAGCAGCTTAGGTACTAGCAGATACAATGAGCAGTTCTTC
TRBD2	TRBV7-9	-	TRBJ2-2	CASSLEGAGAGELFF	TGTGCCAGCAGCTTGGAGGGAGCGGGAGCCGGGGAGCTGTTTTTT
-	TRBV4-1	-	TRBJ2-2	CASSQPRQGTGELFF	TGCGCCAGCAGCCAACCCCGACAAGGGACCGGGGAGCTGTTTTTT
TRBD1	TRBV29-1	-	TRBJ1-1	CSVANTGGKVTEAFF	TGCAGCGTCGCCAATACAGGGGGTAAGGTCACTGAAGCTTTCTTT
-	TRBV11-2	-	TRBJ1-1	CASSLGGGLGTEAFF	TGTGCCAGCAGCTTAGGGGGAGGGTTGGGCACTGAAGCTTTCTTT
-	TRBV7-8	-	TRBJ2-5	CASSFAGVDETQYF	TGTGCCAGCAGCTTCGCTGGAGTCGACGAGACCCAGTACTTC
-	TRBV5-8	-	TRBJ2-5	CASSLALGGRGETQYF	TGTGCCAGCAGCTTGGCTTTGGGGGGGCGCGGAGAGACCCAGTACTTC
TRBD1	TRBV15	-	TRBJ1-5	CATSRVQGGNQPQHF	TGTGCCACCAGCAGAGTACAGGGGGGCAATCAGCCCCAGCATTTT
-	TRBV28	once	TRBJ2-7	CATRGIYEQYF	TGTGCCACCAGGGGAATCTACGAGCAGTACTTC
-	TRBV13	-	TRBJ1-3	CASSSPGSGNTIYF	TGTGCCAGCAGCTCGCCAGGCTCTGGAAACACCATATATTTT
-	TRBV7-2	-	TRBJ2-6	CASSFSLFSGANVLTF	TGTGCCAGCAGCTTTTCTTTGTTCTCTGGGGCCAACGTCCTGACTTTC
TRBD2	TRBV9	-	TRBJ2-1	CASSPRTSGSGEQFF	TGTGCCAGCAGCCCAAGGACTAGCGGGAGCGGTGAGCAGTTCTTC